This T cell receptor (beta chain) was obtained from a study of identical twins (dated by TCRdb to the mid-2010s). As for the study more broadly: To test whether fetal clonotypes persist, the study used deep sequencing on TCR alpha and beta repertoires from monozygotic twins, unrelated adults of various ages, and cord blood. To rule out contamination, replicate twin experiments were performed at different times with different library preparation protocols.

Note on this clonotype: The clone's antigen remains unknown. The sample holds no much larger clone one base away, and base qualities are not on file.

The library was prepared using 5' RACE. Data came from an Illumina HiSeq 2000. A universal primer binding site was introduced by template switching, and a unique molecular identifier was present in the final cDNA, enabling accurate counting of TCR cDNA molecules. Specific primers in the conserved constant-segment region were used to synthesize first-strand cDNA for the TCR alpha and beta chains. To control for contamination, each cDNA library was double barcoded with a SMART-Mk sample barcode plus Illumina barcodes. TruSeq adapter sequences and Illumina sample barcodes were added in two successive PCR steps. Sequencing of the TCR alpha and beta cDNA libraries was done on the Illumina HiSeq platform using custom primers. As for the authors' bioinformatics: Raw reads were processed with MiGEC to extract unique molecular identifiers, and MiXCR was used to determine CDR3 positions. Recombination models were inferred per individual with the repgenHMM and IGoR tools using an EM algorithm. Shared clonotypes were analyzed with the tcR package in R, and sharing was normalized by the product of cloneset sizes. To study raw recombination without the effects of thymic and clonal selection, out-of-frame nonproductive sequences were analyzed. Starting from the raw public reads, TCRdb applied fastp trimming at Q25, assembled clones with MiXCR and retained in-frame beta chains. CDR3 protein sequences are deduplicated, and each keeps its most common genes and DNA. The V and J calls follow TCRdb's processing rather than the paper's. Recorded for this sample are some 500,000 distinct CDR3 sequences; over 8.5% of them occurred a single time. The ten largest clones add up to under 3.5% of the sample.

V drops 0 bases and J drops 8 bases, leaving 11 bases in between. Reading from cysteine to phenylalanine, the CDR3 counts 14 amino acids. Kept here is only the CDR3 DNA, which spans 42 bases and is read in frame from base 1. CDR1 is given as ENHRY and CDR2 as SYGVKD, both from the germline V gene. Paper-wide results and their limitations: Because the same donors could not be followed over many years, conclusions were based on cross-sectional statistical analysis. Out-of-frame TCR alpha sequences shared between twins showed an excess of low generation-probability sequences compared with coincidental sharing between unrelated individuals. Fewer insertions were carried by abundant cord blood beta clonotypes, a similar but weaker trend appeared in young adult naive repertoires, and no such trend appeared in memory repertoires. The excess sharing between twins in beta out-of-frame sequences was weaker because fewer shared sequences reduced the signal-to-noise ratio. Zero-insertion analyses could be partly confounded by invariant T cells such as MAIT and iNKT, though diverse VJ usage argued against such confounding for most clonotypes. Out-of-frame TCR alpha sharing in monozygotic twins was systematically underestimated by recombination models, whereas sharing between unrelated individuals was in agreement with the recombination models.

Only healthy Caucasian donors were included. The twin cohort consisted of three pairs of female monozygotic twins, all aged about 18 to 29 years. The RNA used for TCR libraries was isolated from peripheral blood mononuclear cells. This same sample was also part of a study on yellow fever vaccine responses in identical twins. According to the second study: The authors reported that the T cell response to vaccination in identical twins appeared partly convergent and partly personalized. Focusing on identical twins, the study followed the T cell clones that responded to the vaccine, and did so with precision.

The TCR comes from a woman aged 18 to 35 in good health. Sequenced sample: PBMCs. The sequence is built from TRBV10-3 and TRBJ2-1, with no reliable assignment of the D segment. The DNA sequence is given as TGTGCCATCAGTGAGTCGGCCCTTGGCGATGAGCAGTTCTTC. The translation is CAISESALGDEQFF.